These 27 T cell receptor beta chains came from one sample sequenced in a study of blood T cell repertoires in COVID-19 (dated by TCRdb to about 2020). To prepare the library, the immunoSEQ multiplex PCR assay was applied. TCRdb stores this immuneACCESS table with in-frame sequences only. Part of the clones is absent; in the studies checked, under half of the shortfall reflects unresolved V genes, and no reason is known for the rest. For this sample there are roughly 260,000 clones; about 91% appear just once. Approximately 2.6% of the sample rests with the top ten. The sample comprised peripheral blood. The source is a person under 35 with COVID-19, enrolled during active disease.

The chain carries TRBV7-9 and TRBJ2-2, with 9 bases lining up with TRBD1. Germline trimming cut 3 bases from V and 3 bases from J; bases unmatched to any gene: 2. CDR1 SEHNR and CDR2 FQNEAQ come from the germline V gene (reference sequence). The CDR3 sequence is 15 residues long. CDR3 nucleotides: TGTGCCAGCAGCTTGGGGGACAGGGACACCGGGGAGCTGTTTTTT. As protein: CASSLGDRDTGELFF. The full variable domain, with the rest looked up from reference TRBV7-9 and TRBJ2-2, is DTGVSQNPRHKITKRGQNVTFRCDPISEHNRLYWYRQTLGQGPEFLTYFQNEAQLEKSRLLSDRFSAERPKGSFSTLEIQRTEQGDSAMYLCASSLGDRDTGELFFGEGSRLTVL.

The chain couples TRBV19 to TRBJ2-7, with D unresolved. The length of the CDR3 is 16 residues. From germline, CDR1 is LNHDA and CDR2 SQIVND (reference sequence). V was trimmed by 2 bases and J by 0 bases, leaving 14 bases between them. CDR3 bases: TGTGCCAGTAGTATAAGCTTGGGCAGAATCTCCTACGAGCAGTACTTC. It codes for CASSISLGRISYEQYF.

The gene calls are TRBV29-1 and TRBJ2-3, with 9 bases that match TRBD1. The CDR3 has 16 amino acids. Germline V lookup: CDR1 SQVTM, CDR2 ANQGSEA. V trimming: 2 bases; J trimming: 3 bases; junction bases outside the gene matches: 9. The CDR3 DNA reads TGCAGCGTTGAATCCTCTCGGACAGGGGTTACAGATACGCAGTATTTT. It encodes CSVESSRTGVTDTQYF.

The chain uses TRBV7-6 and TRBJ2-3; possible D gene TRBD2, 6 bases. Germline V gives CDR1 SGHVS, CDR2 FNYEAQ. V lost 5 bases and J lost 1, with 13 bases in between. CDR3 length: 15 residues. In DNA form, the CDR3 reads TGTGCCAGCAGCCCCTCGGACTACCGCACAGATACGCAGTATTTT. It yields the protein CASSPSDYRTDTQYF.

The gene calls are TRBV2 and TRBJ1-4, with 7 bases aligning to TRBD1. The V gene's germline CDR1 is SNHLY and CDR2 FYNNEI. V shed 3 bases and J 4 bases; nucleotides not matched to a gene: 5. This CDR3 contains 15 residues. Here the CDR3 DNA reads TGTGCCAGCAGTGACGGGACAGAACTTAATGAAAAACTGTTTTTT. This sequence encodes CASSDGTELNEKLFF. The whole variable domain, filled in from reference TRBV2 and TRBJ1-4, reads EPEVTQTPSHQVTQMGQEVILRCVPISNHLYFYWYRQILGQKVEFLVSFYNNEISEKSEIFDDQFSVERPDGSNFTLKIRSTKLEDSAMYFCASSDGTELNEKLFFGSGTQLSVL.

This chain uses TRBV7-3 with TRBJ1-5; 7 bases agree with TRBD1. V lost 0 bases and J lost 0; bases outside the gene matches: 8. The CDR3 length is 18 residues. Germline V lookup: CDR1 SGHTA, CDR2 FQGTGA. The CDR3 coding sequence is TGTGCCAGCAGCTTAACGCGAGACAGGGAATTTAGCAATCAGCCCCAGCATTTT. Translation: CASSLTRDREFSNQPQHF.

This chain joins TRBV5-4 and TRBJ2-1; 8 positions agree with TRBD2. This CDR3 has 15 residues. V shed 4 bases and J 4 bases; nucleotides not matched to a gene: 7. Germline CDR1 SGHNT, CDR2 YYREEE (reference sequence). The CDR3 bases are TGTGCCAGCAGCGACAGCGGGAGACGGTACAATGAGCAGTTCTTC. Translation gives CASSDSGRRYNEQFF.

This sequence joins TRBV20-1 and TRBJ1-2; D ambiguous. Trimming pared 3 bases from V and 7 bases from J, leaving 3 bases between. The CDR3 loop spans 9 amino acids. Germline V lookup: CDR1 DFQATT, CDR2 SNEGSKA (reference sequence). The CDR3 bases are TGCAGTGCTAGCTCTGGCTACACCTTC. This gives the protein CSASSGYTF.

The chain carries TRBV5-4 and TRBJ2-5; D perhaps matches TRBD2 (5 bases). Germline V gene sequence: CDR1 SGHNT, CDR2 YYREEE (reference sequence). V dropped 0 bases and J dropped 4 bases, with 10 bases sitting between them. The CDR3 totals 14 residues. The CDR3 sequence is CASSLGGSLETQYF. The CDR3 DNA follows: TGTGCCAGCAGCTTGGGTGGGAGTCTAGAGACCCAGTACTTC.

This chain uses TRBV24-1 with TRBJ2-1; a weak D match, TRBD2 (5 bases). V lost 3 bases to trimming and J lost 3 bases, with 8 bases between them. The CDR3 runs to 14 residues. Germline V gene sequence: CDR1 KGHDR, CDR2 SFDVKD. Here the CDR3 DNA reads TGTGCCACCAGTGATGCCGACTACTACAATGAGCAGTTCTTC. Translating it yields CATSDADYYNEQFF.

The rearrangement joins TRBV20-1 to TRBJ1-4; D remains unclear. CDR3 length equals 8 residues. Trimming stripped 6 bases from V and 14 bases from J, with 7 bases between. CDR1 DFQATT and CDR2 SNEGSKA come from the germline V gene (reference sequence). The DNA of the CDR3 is TGCAGTGCCACTCCCCTGTTTTTT. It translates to CSATPLFF.

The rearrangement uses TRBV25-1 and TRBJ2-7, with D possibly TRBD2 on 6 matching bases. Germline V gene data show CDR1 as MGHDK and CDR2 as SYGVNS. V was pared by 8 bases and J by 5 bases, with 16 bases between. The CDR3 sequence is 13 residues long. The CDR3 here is CASVEGGNHEQYF. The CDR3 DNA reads TGTGCCAGCGTGGAGGGCGGGAACCACGAGCAGTACTTC.

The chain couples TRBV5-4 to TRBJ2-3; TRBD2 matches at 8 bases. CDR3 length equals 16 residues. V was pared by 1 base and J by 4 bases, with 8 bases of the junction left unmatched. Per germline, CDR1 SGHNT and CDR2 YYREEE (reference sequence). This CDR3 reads CASSLYVAGGSDTQYF. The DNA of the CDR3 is TGTGCCAGCAGCTTGTACGTGGCGGGAGGTTCAGATACGCAGTATTTT.

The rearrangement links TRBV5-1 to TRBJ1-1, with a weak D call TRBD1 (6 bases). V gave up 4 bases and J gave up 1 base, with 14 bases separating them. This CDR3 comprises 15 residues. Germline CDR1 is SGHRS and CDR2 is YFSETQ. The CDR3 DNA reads TGCGCCAGCAGCCAGGCCGGACAGAGGAACACTGAAGCTTTCTTT. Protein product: CASSQAGQRNTEAFF.

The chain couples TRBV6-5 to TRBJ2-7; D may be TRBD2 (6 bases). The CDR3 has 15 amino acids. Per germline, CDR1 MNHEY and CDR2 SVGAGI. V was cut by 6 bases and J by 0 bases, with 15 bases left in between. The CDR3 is CASRVGSGYSYEQYF. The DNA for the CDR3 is TGTGCCAGCAGGGTCGGGAGCGGGTACTCCTACGAGCAGTACTTC.

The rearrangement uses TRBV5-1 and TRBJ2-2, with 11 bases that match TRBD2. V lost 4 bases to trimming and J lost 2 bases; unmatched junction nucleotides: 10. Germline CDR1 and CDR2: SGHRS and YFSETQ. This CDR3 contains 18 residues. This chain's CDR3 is CASSPETSGTPNTGELFF. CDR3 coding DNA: TGCGCCAGCAGCCCAGAGACTAGCGGGACTCCCAACACCGGGGAGCTGTTTTTT.

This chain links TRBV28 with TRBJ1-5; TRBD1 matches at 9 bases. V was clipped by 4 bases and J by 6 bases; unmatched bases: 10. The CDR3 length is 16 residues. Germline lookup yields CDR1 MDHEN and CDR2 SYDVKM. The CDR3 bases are TGTGCCAGCAGTTCCCGGGACAGGGAAACCAGTCAGCCCCAGCATTTT. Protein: CASSSRDRETSQPQHF.

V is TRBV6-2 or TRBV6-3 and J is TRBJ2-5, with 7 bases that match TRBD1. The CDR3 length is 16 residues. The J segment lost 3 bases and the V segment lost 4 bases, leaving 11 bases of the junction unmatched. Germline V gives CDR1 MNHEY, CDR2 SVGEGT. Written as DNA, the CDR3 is TGTGCCAGCAGTTCGCTTAGGGGGCCTAGGGAAGAGACCCAGTACTTC. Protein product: CASSSLRGPREETQYF.

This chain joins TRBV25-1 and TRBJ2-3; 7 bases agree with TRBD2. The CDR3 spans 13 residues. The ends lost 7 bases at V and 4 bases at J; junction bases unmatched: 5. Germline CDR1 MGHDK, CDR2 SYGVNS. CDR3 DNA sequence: TGTGCCAGCACCCTAGGACTAGCAGATACGCAGTATTTT. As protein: CASTLGLADTQYF.

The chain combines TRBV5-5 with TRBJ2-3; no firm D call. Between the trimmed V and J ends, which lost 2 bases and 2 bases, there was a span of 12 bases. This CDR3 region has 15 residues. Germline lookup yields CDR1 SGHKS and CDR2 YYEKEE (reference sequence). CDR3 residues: CASSLREAVTDTQYF. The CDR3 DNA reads TGTGCCAGCAGCTTACGCGAGGCGGTCACAGATACGCAGTATTTT.

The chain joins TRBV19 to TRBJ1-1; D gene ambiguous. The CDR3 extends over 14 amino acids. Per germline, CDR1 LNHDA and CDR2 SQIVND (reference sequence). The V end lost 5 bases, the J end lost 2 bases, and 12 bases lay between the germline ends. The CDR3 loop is CASSPSVVNTEAFF. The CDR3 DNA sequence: TGTGCCAGTAGTCCCTCGGTAGTAAACACTGAAGCTTTCTTT.

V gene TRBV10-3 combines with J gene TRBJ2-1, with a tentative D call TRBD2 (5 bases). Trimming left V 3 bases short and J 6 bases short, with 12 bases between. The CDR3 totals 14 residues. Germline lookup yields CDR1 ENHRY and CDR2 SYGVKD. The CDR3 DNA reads TGTGCCATCAGTGACGGGCTAGCAGGCAATGAGCAGTTCTTC. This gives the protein CAISDGLAGNEQFF.

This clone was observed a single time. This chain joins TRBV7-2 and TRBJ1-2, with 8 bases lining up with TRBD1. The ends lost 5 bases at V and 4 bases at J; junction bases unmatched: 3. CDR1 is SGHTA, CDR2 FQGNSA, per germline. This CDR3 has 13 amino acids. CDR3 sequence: CASSPGQGYGYTF. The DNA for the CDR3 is TGTGCCAGCAGCCCTGGACAGGGCTATGGCTACACCTTC.

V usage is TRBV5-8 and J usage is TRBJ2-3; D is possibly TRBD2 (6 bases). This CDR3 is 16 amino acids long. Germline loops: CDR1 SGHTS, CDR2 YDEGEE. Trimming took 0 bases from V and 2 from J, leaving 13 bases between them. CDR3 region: CASSLAGGTPTDTQYF. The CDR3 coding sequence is TGTGCCAGCAGCTTGGCTGGGGGGACTCCCACAGATACGCAGTATTTT.

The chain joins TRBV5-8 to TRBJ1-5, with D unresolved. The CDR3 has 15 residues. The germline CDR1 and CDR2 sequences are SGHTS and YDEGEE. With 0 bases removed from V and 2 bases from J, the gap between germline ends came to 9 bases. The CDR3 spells CASSLAVGGNQPQHF. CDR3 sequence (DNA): TGTGCCAGCAGCTTGGCGGTCGGGGGCAATCAGCCCCAGCATTTT.

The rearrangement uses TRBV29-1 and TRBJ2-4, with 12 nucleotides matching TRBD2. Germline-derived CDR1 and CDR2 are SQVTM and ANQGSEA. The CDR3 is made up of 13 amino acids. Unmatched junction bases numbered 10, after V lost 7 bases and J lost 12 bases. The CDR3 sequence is CSGGEGLAGTQYF. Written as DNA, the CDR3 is TGCAGCGGGGGGGAAGGACTAGCGGGAACTCAGTACTTC.

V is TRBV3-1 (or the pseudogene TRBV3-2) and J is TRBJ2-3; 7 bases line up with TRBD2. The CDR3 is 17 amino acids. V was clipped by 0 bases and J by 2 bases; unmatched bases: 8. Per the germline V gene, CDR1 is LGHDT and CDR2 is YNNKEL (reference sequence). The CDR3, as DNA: TGTGCCAGCAGCCAAGATAGATGGGGGGGGAACACAGATACGCAGTATTTT. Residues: CASSQDRWGGNTDTQYF.